The text below deals with one T cell receptor (beta chain). The target of this receptor is not known. This may be a read error: a much more frequent sequence differs by one nucleotide. This record comes from a study of Graves' ophthalmopathy and Graves' hyperthyroidism (dated 2018 in TCRdb). Some background on the complete study: Peripheral blood was collected before any treatment was given, at the time of initial diagnosis. In total, approximately 140 blood samples were TCR-sequenced: 40 to 45 ophthalmopathy, under 85 hyperthyroidism and around 17 hyperthyroidism-to-ophthalmopathy patients. In more than five hyperthyroidism patients, T-cell repertoires of thyroid tissue and blood were compared. After sampling, hyperthyroidism patients received methimazole starting at 30 mg daily, and ophthalmopathy patients received high-dose intravenous methylprednisolone. To tell Graves' ophthalmopathy apart from Graves' hyperthyroidism, and to predict which patients would progress to ophthalmopathy, the study relied on TCR beta repertoire signatures. A discovery set of 100 patients (approximately 45 ophthalmopathy, some 58 stable hyperthyroidism) was enrolled to explore V-J signatures distinguishing ophthalmopathy from hyperthyroidism. The roughly 94 discovery patients were randomly split 7:3 into training and test sets. The independent validation cohort included some 19 hyperthyroidism patients plus 17 patients who later progressed from hyperthyroidism to ophthalmopathy.

TCR beta CDR3 regions were amplified from RNA transcripts for repertoire sequencing. The first round of RT-PCR was done with HTBI primers and the Qiagen OneStep RT-PCR kit, and was followed by a second round of multiplex PCR, then size selection and purification. Libraries were sequenced paired-end with 100 bp reads on an Illumina HiSeq2000. Processing in the source paper ran as follows. Reads were processed with SOAPnuke, discarding reads with adapters, uncalled bases, mean Phred below 15, or no exact constant-primer or identifier match. High-quality paired reads were merged with COPE v1.2.5. Unique nucleotide sequences were defined as clonotypes and aligned to IMGT TRB V, D and J references using MiTCR v1.1. The analysis was limited to V-J combinations with a frequency above 0.0001, which together covered 99.2% of the repertoires. For each V-J combination, a TCR clonal expansion and chaos score was defined as F50 clonal expansion divided by the chaos observed in the TCRdist matrix. Welch's t-statistics and random forest were used to reduce features to about a dozen V-J combinations, which were fed into a naive Bayes classifier. Thyroid-blood repertoire similarity was quantified with the Morisita-Horn index. The public reads were reanalyzed by TCRdb: fastp trimming at Q25, MiXCR alignment, in-frame beta chains only. Every entry covers one CDR3 protein and lists the most common genes and DNA from its rows. These V and J calls are TCRdb output, not the study's own analysis. The sample table contains about 220,000 distinct CDR3 sequences; only one count was recorded for roughly 21% of them. The top ten clones comprise around 45% of the sample.

General study outcomes and caveats: In validation, the model predicted ophthalmopathy progression with less than 71% sensitivity and 72.22% specificity; roughly eleven predicted patients were CT-confirmed with GO in a median of 6.5 months. Most of the expanded thyroid clonotypes with a frequency above 0.001 were also detected in blood, and it was suggested that the thyroid immune response may be reflected by blood repertoires. Sample size was not statistically predetermined, and group allocation was not concealed from the investigators. The 13-signature model separated ophthalmopathy from stable hyperthyroidism with around 90% sensitivity and about 81% specificity in cross-validation, and 80%/75% in the test set.

Ophthalmopathy patients had moderately to severely active disease, Clinical Activity Score of at least 3, NOSPECS grade of at least 4, and disease duration under 3 months. Anyone with other autoimmune diseases, uncontrolled infections, pregnancy or lactation was excluded from the study. Clinical symptoms, serum thyroxine, TRAb, thyroid ultrasound and orbital computed tomography were used for diagnosis. Ficoll-Paque density gradient centrifugation was used to isolate PBMCs from about 10 ml of fresh peripheral blood. Total RNA was extracted with Trizol reagent and quality-checked on an Agilent 2100 Bioanalyzer. This receptor was obtained from a woman aged 45-65 years with Graves' ophthalmopathy. Donor details come from another sample of the same person, matched by shared clones. The sample taken for sequencing was peripheral blood.

The CDR3 reads as follows: CSFPDTTYEQYF. The DNA reads as follows: TGCAGTTTCCCGGACACTACCTACGAGCAGTACTTC. Recombination connected TRBV20-1 to TRBJ2-7, and TRBD1 may be the D gene, going by 5 matching bases. From the cysteine up to the phenylalanine, the CDR3 has a length of 12 residues. Only the CDR3 region is kept as DNA, spanning 36 bases read in frame from base 1. The germline V gene (reference sequence) provides CDR1 DFQATT and CDR2 SNEGSKA. V is reduced by 8 bases and J by 2 bases, leaving a spacing of 13 bases between them.